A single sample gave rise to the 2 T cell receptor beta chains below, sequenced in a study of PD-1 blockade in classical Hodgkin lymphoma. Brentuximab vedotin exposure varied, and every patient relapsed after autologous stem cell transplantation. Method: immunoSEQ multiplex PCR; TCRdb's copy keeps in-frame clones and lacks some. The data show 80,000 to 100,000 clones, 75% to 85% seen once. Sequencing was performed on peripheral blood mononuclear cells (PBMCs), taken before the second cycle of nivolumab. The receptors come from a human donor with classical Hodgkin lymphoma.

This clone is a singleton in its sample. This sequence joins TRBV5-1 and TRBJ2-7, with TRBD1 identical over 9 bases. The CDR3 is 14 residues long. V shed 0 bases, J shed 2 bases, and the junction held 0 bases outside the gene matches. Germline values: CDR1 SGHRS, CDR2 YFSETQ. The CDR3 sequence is CASSLGQGAYEQYF. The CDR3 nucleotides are TGCGCCAGCAGCTTGGGACAGGGGGCCTACGAGCAGTACTTC.

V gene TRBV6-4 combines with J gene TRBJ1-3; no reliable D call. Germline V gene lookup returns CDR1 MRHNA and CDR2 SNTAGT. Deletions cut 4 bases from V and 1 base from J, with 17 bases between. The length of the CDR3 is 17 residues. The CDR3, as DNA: TGTGCCAGCAGTGCCCTCAGGTTGAACTGGTCTGGAAACACCATATATTTT. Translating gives CASSALRLNWSGNTIYF.